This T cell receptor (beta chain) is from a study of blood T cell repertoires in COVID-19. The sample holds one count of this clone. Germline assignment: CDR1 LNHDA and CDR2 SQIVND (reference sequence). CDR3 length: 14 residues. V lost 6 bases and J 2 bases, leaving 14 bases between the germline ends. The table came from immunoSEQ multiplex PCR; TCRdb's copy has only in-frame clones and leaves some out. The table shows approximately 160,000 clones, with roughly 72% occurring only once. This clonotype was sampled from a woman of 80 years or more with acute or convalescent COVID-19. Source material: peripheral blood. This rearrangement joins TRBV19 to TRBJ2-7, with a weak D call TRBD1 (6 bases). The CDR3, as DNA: TGTGCCAGTAGCGAGTATAGGGGGACCTACGAGCAGTACTTC. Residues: CASSEYRGTYEQYF.